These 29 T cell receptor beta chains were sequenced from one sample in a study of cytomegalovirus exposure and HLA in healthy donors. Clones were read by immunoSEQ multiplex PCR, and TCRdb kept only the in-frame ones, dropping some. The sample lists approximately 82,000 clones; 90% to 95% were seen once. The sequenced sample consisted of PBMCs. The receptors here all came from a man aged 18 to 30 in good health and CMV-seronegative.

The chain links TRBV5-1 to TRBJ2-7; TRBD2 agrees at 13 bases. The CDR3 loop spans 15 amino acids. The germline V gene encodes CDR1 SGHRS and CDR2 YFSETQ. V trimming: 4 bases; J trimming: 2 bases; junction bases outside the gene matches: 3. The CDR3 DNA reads TGCGCCAGCAGCCCAGGGACTAGCGGGACCTACGAGCAGTACTTC. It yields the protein CASSPGTSGTYEQYF.

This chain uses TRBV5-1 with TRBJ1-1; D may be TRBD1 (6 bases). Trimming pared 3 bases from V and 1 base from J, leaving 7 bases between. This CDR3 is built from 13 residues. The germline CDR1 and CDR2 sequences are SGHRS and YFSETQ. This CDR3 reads CASSSGQNTEAFF. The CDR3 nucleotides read TGCGCCAGCAGCTCGGGACAGAACACTGAAGCTTTCTTT.

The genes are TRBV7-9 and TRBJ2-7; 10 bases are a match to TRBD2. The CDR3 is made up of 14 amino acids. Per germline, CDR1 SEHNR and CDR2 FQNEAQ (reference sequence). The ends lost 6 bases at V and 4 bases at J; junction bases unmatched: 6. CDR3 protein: CASSKSGGDYEQYF. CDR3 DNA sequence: TGTGCCAGCAGTAAAAGCGGGGGGGATTACGAGCAGTACTTC. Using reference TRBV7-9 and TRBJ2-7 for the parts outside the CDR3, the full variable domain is DTGVSQNPRHKITKRGQNVTFRCDPISEHNRLYWYRQTLGQGPEFLTYFQNEAQLEKSRLLSDRFSAERPKGSFSTLEIQRTEQGDSAMYLCASSKSGGDYEQYFGPGTRLTVT.

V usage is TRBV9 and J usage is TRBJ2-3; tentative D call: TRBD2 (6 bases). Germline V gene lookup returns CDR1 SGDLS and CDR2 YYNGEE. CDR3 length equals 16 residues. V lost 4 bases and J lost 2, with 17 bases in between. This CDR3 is CASSFRLVPHTDTQYF. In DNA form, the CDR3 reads TGTGCCAGCAGCTTCCGACTAGTCCCCCACACAGATACGCAGTATTTT.

In DNA, the CDR3 is TGTGCCATACACAGGGGATCGGGCGATCAGCCCCAGCATTTT. Its protein product is CAIHRGSGDQPQHF. This chain uses TRBV10-3 with TRBJ1-5; TRBD1 agrees at 7 bases. Losses at the gene ends were 9 bases for V and 5 bases for J; bases not matched to a gene: 10. The CDR3 spans 14 residues. Germline V CDR1 and CDR2: ENHRY, SYGVKD.

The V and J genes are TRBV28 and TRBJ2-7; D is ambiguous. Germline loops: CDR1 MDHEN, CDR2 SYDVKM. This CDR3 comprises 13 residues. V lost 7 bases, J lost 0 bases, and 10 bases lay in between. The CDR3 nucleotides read TGTGCCAGCATCTCCCGGAGCTCCTACGAGCAGTACTTC. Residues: CASISRSSYEQYF.

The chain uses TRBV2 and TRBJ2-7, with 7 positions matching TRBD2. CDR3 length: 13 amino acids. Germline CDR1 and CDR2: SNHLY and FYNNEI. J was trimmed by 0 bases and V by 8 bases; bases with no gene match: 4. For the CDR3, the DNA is TGTGCCAGCCTGAGCGGGGTCTCCTACGAGCAGTACTTC. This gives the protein CASLSGVSYEQYF.

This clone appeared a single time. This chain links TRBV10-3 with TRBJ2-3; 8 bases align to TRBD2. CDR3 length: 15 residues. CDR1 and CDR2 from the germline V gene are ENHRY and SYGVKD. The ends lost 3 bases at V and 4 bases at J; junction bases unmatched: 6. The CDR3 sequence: CAISDPGREADTQYF. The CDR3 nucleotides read TGTGCCATCAGTGACCCAGGGCGGGAGGCAGATACGCAGTATTTT.

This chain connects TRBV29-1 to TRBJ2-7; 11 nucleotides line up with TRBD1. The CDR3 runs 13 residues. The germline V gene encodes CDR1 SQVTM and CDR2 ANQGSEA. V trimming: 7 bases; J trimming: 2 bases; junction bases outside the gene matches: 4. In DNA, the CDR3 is TGCAGCGCCAGGGACAGGGGGGCCTACGAGCAGTACTTC. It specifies CSARDRGAYEQYF.

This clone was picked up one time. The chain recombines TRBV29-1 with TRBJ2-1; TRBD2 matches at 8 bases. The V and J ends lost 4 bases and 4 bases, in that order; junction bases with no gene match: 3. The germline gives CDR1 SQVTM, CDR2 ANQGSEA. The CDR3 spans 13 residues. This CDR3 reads CSVGGLGYNEQFF. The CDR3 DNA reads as TGCAGCGTTGGGGGACTAGGTTACAATGAGCAGTTCTTC.

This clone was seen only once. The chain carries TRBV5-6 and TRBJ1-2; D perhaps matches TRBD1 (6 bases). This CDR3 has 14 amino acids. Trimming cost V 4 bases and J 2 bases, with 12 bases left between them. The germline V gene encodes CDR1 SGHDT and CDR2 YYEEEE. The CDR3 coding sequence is TGTGCCAGCAGCCTAAACAGGGCGAACTATGGCTACACCTTC. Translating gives CASSLNRANYGYTF.

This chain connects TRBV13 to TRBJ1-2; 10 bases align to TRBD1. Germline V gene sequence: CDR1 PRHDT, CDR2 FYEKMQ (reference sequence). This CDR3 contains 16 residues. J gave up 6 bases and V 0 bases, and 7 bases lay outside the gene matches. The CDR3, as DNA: TGTGCCAGCAGCTTAGGACCTGGGACAGGGGATGATGGCTACACCTTC. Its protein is CASSLGPGTGDDGYTF.

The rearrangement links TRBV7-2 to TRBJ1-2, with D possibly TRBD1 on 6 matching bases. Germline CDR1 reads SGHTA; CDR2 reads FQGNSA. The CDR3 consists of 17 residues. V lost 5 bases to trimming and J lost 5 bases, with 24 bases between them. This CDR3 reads CASSPSRGNRVGYGYTF. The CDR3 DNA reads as TGTGCCAGCAGCCCCTCGCGGGGGAACAGGGTAGGGTATGGCTACACCTTC.

The DNA for the CDR3 is TGTGCCAGCAGCGTAGGTTTTAATAGGGGCACTGAAGCTTTCTTT. Translating gives CASSVGFNRGTEAFF. This sequence joins TRBV9 and TRBJ1-1, with TRBD1 as a possible D gene (5 bases). The CDR3 length is 15 residues. Germline CDR1 SGDLS, CDR2 YYNGEE. V was clipped by 0 bases and J by 4 bases, with 13 bases between them.

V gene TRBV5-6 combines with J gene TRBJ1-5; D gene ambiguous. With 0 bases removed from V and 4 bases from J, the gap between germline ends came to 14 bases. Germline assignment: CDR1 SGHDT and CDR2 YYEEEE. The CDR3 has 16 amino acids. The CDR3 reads CASSLGALTGNQPQHF. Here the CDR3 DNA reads TGTGCCAGCAGCTTGGGGGCCCTCACGGGGAATCAGCCCCAGCATTTT. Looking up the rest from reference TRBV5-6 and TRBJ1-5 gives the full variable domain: DAGVTQSPTHLIKTRGQQVTLRCSPKSGHDTVSWYQQALGQGPQFIFQYYEEEERQRGNFPDRFSGHQFPNYSSELNVNALLLGDSALYLCASSLGALTGNQPQHFGDGTRLSIL.

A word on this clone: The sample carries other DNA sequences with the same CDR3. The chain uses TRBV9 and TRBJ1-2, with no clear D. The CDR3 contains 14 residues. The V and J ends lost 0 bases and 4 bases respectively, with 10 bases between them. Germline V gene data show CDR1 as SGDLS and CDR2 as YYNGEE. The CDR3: CASSVGGGSYGYTF. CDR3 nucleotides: TGTGCCAGCAGCGTAGGAGGAGGGTCCTATGGCTACACCTTC. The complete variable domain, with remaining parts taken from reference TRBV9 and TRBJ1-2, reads DSGVTQTPKHLITATGQRVTLRCSPRSGDLSVYWYQQSLDQGLQFLIQYYNGEERAKGNILERFSAQQFPDLHSELNLSSLELGDSALYFCASSVGGGSYGYTFGSGTRLTVV.

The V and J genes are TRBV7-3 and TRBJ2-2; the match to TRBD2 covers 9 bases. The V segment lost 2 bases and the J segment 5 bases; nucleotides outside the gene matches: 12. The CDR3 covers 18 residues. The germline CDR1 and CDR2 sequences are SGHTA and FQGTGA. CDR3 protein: CASSLEYSGSLGTGELFF. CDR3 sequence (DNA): TGTGCCAGCAGCTTAGAATATAGCGGGAGTTTGGGAACCGGGGAGCTGTTTTTT.

CDR3 sequence (DNA): TGTGCCAGCAGTTACCTCAGGGGGCGCGAAAGTGGCTACACCTTC. Amino acids: CASSYLRGRESGYTF. This chain joins TRBV6-6 and TRBJ1-2, with 8 bases aligning to TRBD1. This CDR3 region has 15 residues. CDR1 and CDR2 (germline): MNHNY, SVGAGI (reference sequence). The J segment lost 7 bases and the V segment lost 2 bases, leaving 9 bases of the junction unmatched.

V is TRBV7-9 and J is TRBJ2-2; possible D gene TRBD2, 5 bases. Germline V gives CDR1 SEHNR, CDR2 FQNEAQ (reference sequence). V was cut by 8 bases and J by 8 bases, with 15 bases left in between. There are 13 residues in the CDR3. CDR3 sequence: CASGSWVGGELFF. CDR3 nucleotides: TGTGCCAGCGGGAGTTGGGTTGGAGGGGAGCTGTTTTTT.

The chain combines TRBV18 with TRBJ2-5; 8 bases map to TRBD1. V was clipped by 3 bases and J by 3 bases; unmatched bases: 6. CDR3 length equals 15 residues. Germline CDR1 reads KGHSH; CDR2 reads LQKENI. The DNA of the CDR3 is TGTGCCAGCTCACCCAACAGGGGGTTGGAAGAGACCCAGTACTTC. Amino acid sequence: CASSPNRGLEETQYF.

Written as DNA, the CDR3 is TGTGCCAGTAGTACGTCCCCCGGGGAGCTGTTTTTT. Its translation: CASSTSPGELFF. The chain joins TRBV18 to TRBJ2-2; D is undetermined. Germline values: CDR1 KGHSH, CDR2 LQKENI. CDR3 length: 12 residues. The ends were cut back, 9 bases at V and 6 bases at J, with 11 bases in the middle.

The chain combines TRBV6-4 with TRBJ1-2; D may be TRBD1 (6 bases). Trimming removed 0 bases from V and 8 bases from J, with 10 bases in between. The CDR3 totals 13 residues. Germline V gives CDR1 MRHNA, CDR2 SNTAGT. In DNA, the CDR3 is TGTGCCAGCAGTGACTCAGAGACAGGCGGCTACACCTTC. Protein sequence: CASSDSETGGYTF.

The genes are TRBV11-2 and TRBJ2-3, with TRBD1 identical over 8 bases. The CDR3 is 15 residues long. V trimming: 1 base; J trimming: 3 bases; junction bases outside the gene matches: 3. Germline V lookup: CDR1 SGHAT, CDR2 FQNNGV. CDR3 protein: CASSLGQGSTDTQYF. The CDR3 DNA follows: TGTGCCAGCAGCTTAGGACAGGGGTCTACAGATACGCAGTATTTT.

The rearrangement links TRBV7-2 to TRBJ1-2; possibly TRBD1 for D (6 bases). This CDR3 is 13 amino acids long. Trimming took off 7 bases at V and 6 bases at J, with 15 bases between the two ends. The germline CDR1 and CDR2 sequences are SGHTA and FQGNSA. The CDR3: CASTDRPYDGYTF. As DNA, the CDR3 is TGTGCCAGCACCGACAGGCCCTATGATGGCTACACCTTC.

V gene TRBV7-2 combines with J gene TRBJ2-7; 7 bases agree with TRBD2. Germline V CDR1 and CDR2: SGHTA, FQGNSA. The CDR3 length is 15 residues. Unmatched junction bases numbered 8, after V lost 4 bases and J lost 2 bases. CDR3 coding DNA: TGTGCCAGCAGCTCACTCAGCGGGACGACCTACGAGCAGTACTTC. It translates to CASSSLSGTTYEQYF.

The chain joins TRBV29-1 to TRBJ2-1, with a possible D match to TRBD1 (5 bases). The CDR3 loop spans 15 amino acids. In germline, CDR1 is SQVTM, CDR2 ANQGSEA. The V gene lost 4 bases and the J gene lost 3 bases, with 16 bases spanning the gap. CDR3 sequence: CSVVAPETVYNEQFF. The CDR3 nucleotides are TGCAGCGTTGTCGCCCCCGAGACAGTCTACAATGAGCAGTTCTTC.

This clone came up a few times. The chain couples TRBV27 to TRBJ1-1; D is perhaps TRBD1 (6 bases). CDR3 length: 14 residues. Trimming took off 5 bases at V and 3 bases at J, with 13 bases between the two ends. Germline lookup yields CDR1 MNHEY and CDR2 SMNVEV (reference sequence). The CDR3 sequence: CASSATGRHTEAFF. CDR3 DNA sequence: TGTGCCAGCAGTGCGACAGGCAGACACACTGAAGCTTTCTTT.

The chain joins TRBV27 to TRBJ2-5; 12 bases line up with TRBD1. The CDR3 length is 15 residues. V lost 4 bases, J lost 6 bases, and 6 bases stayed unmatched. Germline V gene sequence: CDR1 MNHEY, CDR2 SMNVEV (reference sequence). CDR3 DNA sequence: TGTGCCAGCAGTTCCGCCGGGACAGGGGGCCAGACCCAGTACTTC. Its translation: CASSSAGTGGQTQYF.

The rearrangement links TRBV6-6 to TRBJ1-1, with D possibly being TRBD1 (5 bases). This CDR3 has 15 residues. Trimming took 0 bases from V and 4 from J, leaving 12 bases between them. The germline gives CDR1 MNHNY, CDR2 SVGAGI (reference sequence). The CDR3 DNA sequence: TGTGCCAGCAGTTACTCCAGGGTACGGAGCACTGAAGCTTTCTTT. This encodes CASSYSRVRSTEAFF.